This T cell receptor beta chain was obtained from a study of neurological immune-mediated disorders. General study findings and limits: Because no CDR3 amino acid sequences were shared across subjects by expanded clones, private repertoires were suggested in all groups. HTLV-1-associated myelopathy ranked highest for TCR clonal expansion and multiple sclerosis lowest, beneath healthy controls.

In regard to this clonotype: Its specificity is not known.

A single run covered 15-18 subjects with over 200 million TCR-beta sequences. Using its own MiXCR run on the 5' RACE reads, TCRdb lists one record per CDR3 protein. This table has under 90,000 distinct CDR3 sequences, 10% appearing once. Time point in this sample: longitudinal time-point 1 (baseline). The unsorted libraries were generated from a total of 2 million PBMCs, which had been stored in RNAlater at -80 C. V gave up 4 bases and J gave up 3 bases, with 10 bases separating them. The germline gives CDR1 LGHDT, CDR2 YNNKEL (reference sequence). The CDR3 contains 13 residues. This sequence joins TRBV3-1 and TRBJ2-7, with D possibly being TRBD1 (6 bases). The sequence was collected from a man between 25 and 39 years old in good health. Material: PBMCs. The CDR3 spells CASSLGQFYEQYF. CDR3 sequence (DNA): TGTGCCAGCAGCCTCGGACAGTTCTACGAGCAGTACTTC.